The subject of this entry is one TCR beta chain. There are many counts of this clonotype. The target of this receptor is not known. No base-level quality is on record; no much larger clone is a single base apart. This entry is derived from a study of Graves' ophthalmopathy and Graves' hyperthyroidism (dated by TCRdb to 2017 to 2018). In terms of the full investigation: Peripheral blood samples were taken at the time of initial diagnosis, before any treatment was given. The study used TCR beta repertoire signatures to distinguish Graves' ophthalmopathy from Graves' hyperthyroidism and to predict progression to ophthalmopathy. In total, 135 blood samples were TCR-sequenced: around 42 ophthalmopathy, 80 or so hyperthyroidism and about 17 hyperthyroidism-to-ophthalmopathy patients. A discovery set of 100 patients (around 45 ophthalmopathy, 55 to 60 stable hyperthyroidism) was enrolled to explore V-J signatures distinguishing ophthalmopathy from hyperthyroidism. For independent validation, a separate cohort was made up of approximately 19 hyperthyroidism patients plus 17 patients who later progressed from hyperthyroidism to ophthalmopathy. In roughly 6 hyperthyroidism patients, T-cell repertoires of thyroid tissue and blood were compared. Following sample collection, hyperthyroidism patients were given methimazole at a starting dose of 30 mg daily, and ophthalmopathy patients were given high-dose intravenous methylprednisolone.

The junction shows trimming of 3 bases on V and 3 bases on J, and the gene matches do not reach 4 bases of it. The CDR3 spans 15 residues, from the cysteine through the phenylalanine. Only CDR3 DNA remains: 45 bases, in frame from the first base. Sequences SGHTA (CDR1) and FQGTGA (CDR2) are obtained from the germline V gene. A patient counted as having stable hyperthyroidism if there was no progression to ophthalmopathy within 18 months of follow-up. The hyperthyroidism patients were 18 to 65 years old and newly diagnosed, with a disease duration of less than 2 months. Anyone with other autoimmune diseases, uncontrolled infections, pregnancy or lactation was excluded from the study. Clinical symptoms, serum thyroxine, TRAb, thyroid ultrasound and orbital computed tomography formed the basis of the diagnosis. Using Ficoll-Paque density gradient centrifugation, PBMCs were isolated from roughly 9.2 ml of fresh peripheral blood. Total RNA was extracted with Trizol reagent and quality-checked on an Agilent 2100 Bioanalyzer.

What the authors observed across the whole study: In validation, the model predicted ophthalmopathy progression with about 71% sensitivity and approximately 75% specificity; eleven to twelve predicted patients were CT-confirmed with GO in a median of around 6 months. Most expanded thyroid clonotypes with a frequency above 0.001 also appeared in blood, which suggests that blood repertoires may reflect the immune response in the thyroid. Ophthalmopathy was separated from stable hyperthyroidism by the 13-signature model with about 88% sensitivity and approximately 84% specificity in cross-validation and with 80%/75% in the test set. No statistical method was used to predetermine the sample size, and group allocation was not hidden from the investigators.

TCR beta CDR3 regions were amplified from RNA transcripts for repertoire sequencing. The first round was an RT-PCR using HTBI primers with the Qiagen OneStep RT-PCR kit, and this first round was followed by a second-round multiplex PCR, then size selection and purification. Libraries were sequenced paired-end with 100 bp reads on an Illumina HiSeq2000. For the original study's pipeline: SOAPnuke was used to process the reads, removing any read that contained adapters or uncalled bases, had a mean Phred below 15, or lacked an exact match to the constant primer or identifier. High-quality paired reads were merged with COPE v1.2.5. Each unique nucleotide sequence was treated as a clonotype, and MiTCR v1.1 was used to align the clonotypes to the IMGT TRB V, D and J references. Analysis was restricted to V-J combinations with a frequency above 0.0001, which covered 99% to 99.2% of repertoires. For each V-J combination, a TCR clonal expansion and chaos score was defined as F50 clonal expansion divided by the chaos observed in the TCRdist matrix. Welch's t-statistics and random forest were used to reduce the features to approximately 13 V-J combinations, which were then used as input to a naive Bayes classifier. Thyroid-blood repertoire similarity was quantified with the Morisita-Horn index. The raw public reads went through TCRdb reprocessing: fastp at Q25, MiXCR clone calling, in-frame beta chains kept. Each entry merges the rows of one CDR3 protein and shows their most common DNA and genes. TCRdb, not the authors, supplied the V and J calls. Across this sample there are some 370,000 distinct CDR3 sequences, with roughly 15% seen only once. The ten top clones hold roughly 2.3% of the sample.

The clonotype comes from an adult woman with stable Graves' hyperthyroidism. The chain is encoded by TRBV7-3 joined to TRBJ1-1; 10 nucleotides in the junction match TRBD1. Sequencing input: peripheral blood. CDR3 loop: CASSLGDRGHTEAFF. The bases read TGTGCCAGCAGCTTGGGTGACAGGGGGCACACTGAAGCTTTCTTT.